This is a list of T cell receptor beta chains from one sample in a study of shared clonotypes between healthy human individuals. This table comes from immunoSEQ multiplex PCR, and its TCRdb copy is limited to in-frame clones, with some not included. The sample consists of 950,000 to 1,200,000 clones, roughly 80% of them appearing once. What was sequenced was memory CD4+ T cells from PBMCs. The source of these receptors is a man aged 18-30 years in good health. Some clones in this sample may be carry-over from other donors' samples. Both conserved end residues are part of each CDR3.

v_gene	j_gene	CDR3aa
TRBV7-2	TRBJ2-7	CASSLARQGANEQYF
TRBV7-9	TRBJ2-3	CASSLGSGADTQYF
TRBV6-1	TRBJ2-7	CASKLAGVSGVEQYF
TRBV25-1	TRBJ1-4	CASSPRVDSEKLFF
TRBV4-1	TRBJ2-1	CASSQENPIWGRHNEQFF
TRBV7-3	TRBJ2-5	CASSVGQGEETQYF
TRBV7-9	TRBJ2-3	CASSWDRWTDTQYF
TRBV28	TRBJ2-2	CASSLGGDTGELFF
TRBV18	TRBJ2-4	CASSPSEGLAKNIQYF
TRBV4-1	TRBJ1-1	CASSQDPGGGVTEAFF
TRBV2	TRBJ2-7	CASSLAGEGYEQYF
TRBV2	TRBJ1-1	CASSAPERDTEAFF
TRBV12-5	TRBJ2-1	CASGFLGGREFF
TRBV2	TRBJ1-3	CASSSGQSSGNTIYF
TRBV28	TRBJ1-2	CASKGGGSLYGYTF
TRBV6-5	TRBJ1-2	CASRLGGQGNGYTF
TRBV7-2	TRBJ2-7	CASSGGGREPPYEQYF
TRBV28	TRBJ2-1	CASSGGGSGSYEQFF
TRBV25-1	TRBJ2-3	CASSEPYQADTQYF
TRBV21-1	TRBJ2-6	CASSGDRAAPGANVLTF
TRBV28	TRBJ1-2	CASSFDREGYTF
TRBV5-6	TRBJ2-3	CASSDSGRGADTQYF
TRBV10-3	TRBJ1-5	CAISGGMGQPQHF
TRBV9	TRBJ2-2	CASSLLGTADYGELFF
TRBV2	TRBJ2-2	CASSETGRELFF
TRBV11-2	TRBJ1-5	CASSLDNHRGPQHF
TRBV6-1	TRBJ1-5	CASSPQGFFNQPQHF
TRBV5-1	TRBJ2-1	CASSPRRTSGSGDEQFF
TRBV5-1	TRBJ1-1	CASSLDLQGEAFF
TRBV6-1	TRBJ1-4	CASSEAPGSNEKLFF
TRBV7-9	TRBJ2-1	CASSLETSKQFF
TRBV4-1	TRBJ1-4	CASSQGSGEKLFF
TRBV19	TRBJ1-2	CASSPDDWDGYTF
TRBV11-2	TRBJ2-4	CASSLGGSANIQYF
TRBV5-1	TRBJ2-7	CASSFYAGGGEQYF
TRBV14	TRBJ2-2	CASSYPSRDSRSTGELFF
TRBV18	TRBJ2-1	CASSSGGREQFF